The source of this T cell receptor beta chain is a study of T cells in Graves' hyperthyroidism and ophthalmopathy. Together with thyroid ultrasound, orbital computed tomography, serum thyroxine and TRAb, clinical symptoms were used for diagnoses. Amplification of TCR beta CDR3 regions was performed using RNA transcripts as template. In the first-round RT-PCR of the TCR CDR3, the HTBI primer set was used. TCRdb ran MiXCR on the multiplex PCR reads and lists one entry per CDR3 protein. The table has about 840,000 distinct CDR3 sequences, around 39% seen once; the top ten hold around 10%. This CDR3 is 12 amino acids long. Germline V gene lookup returns CDR1 SGHDT and CDR2 YYEEEE. Comment on this clonotype: A junction end diverges from the germline sequence, so it may reflect a read error.

Sequenced material: blood. The rearrangement uses TRBV5-6 and TRBJ1-2; D is possibly TRBD1 (5 bases). The source of this sequence is a man younger than 35 with Graves' hyperthyroidism. The CDR3 DNA is TGTGCCAGCAGCTCCGGGACTTATGGCTACGCCTTC. This encodes CASSSGTYGYAF.